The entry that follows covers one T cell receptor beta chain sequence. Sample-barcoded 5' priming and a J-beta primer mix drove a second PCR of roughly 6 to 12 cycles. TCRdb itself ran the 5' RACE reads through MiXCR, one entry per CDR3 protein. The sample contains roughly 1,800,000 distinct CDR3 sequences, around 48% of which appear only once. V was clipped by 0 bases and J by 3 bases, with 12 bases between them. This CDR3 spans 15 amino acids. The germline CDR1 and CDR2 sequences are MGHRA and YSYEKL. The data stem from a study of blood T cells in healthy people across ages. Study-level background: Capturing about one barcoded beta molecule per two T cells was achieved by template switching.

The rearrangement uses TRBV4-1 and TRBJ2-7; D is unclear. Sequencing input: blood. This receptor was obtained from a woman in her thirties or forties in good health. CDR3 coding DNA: TGCGCCAGCAGCCAAGAACGACAAGATGGCTACGAGCAGTACTTC. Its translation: CASSQERQDGYEQYF.